Listed below are T cell receptor beta chains from one sample, sequenced in a study of blood T cell repertoires in COVID-19. The assay was immunoSEQ multiplex PCR, and TCRdb's table has in-frame clones only and misses some. The sample lists more than 20,000 clones; approximately 80% were seen once. Sequenced: peripheral blood. Every receptor here comes from a man at least 80 years old with active or convalescent COVID-19. Both conserved end residues are part of each CDR3. A D gene is named only where the DNA matches it firmly. Size is stated for part of the rows, as once, few or many counts, or as a class when the clone is expanded.

J | D | V | size | DNA | CDR3
TRBJ1-2 | . | TRBV19 | . | TGTGCCAGTAGACAGACCATCTATGGCTACACCTTC | CASRQTIYGYTF
TRBJ1-5 | TRBD1 | TRBV7-8 | few | TGTGCCAGCAGCTTGCGGACAGGAGGCGGCCAGCCCCAGCATTTT | CASSLRTGGGQPQHF
TRBJ2-7 | TRBD1 | TRBV11-3 | . | TGTGCCAGCAGCTTAGGCGCGACAGGGACGGGCGAGCAGTACTTC | CASSLGATGTGEQYF
TRBJ2-3 | . | TRBV5-4 | . | TGTGCCAGCAGCTTGGCTAGGACTACAGATACGCAGTATTTT | CASSLARTTDTQYF
TRBJ2-3 | . | TRBV5-6 | . | TGTGCCAGCAGCTTGGGACCAGGGTCGAGCACAGATACGCAGTATTTT | CASSLGPGSSTDTQYF
TRBJ2-1 | . | TRBV9 | . | TGTGCCAGCAGCGTAGACTGGGGGGCCTACAATGAGCAGTTCTTC | CASSVDWGAYNEQFF
TRBJ1-2 | . | TRBV27 | once | TGTGTCAGCAGTTTTGGGGGCGGTGGCTATGGCTACACCTTC | CVSSFGGGGYGYTF
TRBJ2-6 | . | TRBV27 | . | TGTGCCAGCAGTCTGACAGGCCCAGGATCCTCTGGGGCCAACGTCCTGACTTTC | CASSLTGPGSSGANVLTF
TRBJ2-3 | TRBD2 | TRBV5-1 | . | TGCGCCAGCAGCTTGGGTAGCGGGGGGGCCTTGGGCACAGATACGCAGTATTTT | CASSLGSGGALGTDTQYF
TRBJ2-5 | TRBD1 | TRBV5-4 | . | TGTGCCAGCAGCTTGAAGTTTGGGGACAGAAGGCAGAAAGAGACCCAGTACTTC | CASSLKFGDRRQKETQYF
TRBJ1-5 | . | TRBV7-2 | once | TGTGCCAGCATGAAACAGGGTGGAGGCAATCAGCCCCAGCATTTT | CASMKQGGGNQPQHF
TRBJ1-2 | . | TRBV15 | few | TGTGCCACCAGCAGACAGTCGTATGGCTACACCTTC | CATSRQSYGYTF
TRBJ1-4 | TRBD1 | TRBV14 | . | TGTGCCAGCAGCATGGGACAGGCCAGAAATGAAAAACTGTTTTTT | CASSMGQARNEKLFF
TRBJ1-1 | . | TRBV4-1 | . | TGCGCCAGCAGCCAAGTCGGCCAGGGCAAGACTGAAGCTTTCTTT | CASSQVGQGKTEAFF
TRBJ2-1 | TRBD1 | TRBV19 | . | TGTGCCAGTAGCCAGAACAGGGGATTAGGGTACAATGAGCAGTTCTTC | CASSQNRGLGYNEQFF
TRBJ1-2 | . | TRBV29-1 | . | TGCAGCGTATCGGACTATGGCTACACCTTC | CSVSDYGYTF
TRBJ2-7 | . | TRBV28 | . | TGTGCCAGCAGTTCCCCCCGGACAGGTCGGGGGAGCGGTTACGAGCAGTACTTC | CASSSPRTGRGSGYEQYF
TRBJ2-1 | TRBD2 | TRBV10-1 | . | TGCGCCAGCAGTAAGTTGCGGGAGCGCAGTGAGCAGTTCTTC | CASSKLRERSEQFF
TRBJ2-2 | TRBD2 | TRBV9 | . | TGTGCCAGCAGCGCGCGGACTAGCGGGAACACCGGGGAGCTGTTTTTT | CASSARTSGNTGELFF
TRBJ1-4 | TRBD1 | TRBV13 | . | TGTGCCAGCAGCACGCCCGGACAGGGAAGGGAAAATGAAAAACTGTTTTTT | CASSTPGQGRENEKLFF
TRBJ2-2 | TRBD2 | TRBV5-5 | . | TGTGCCAGCAACTTGGGGGGGAGGCAGAACACCGGGGAGCTGTTTTTT | CASNLGGRQNTGELFF
TRBJ2-7 | TRBD1 | TRBV10-2 | . | TGCGCCAGCAAACCGGGACAGAGCTCCTACGAGCAGTACTTC | CASKPGQSSYEQYF
TRBJ2-5 | TRBD2 | TRBV3-1/TRBV3-2 | . | TGTGCCAGCAGCCAAGACGGGGCGGGGGGCCCCCGCCAAGAGACCCAGTACTTC | CASSQDGAGGPRQETQYF
TRBJ2-6 | . | TRBV5-3 | . | TGTGCCAGAAGCTTGGGGGGGCAGGATCTGGCCAACGTCCTGACTTTC | CARSLGGQDLANVLTF
TRBJ1-5 | . | TRBV25-1 | once | TGTGCCAGCAGACAGGGCAATCAGCCCCAGCATTTT | CASRQGNQPQHF
TRBJ2-1 | TRBD2 | TRBV7-2 | . | TGTGCCAGCAGCCCAACTAGCGGGTCTTACAATGAGCAGTTCTTC | CASSPTSGSYNEQFF
TRBJ1-5 | . | TRBV2 | few | TGTGCCAGCACCCCAGGGAATCAGCCCCAGCATTTT | CASTPGNQPQHF
TRBJ1-3 | . | TRBV29-1 | . | TGCAGCGCCAGGGATTTTTCTGGAAACACCATATATTTT | CSARDFSGNTIYF
TRBJ2-2 | TRBD1 | TRBV5-4 | . | TGTGCCAGCAGCCAAGGACAGGCCTTTCAGTTCAACACCGGGGAGCTGTTTTTT | CASSQGQAFQFNTGELFF
TRBJ1-2 | . | TRBV19 | . | TGTGCCAGTACAGACAGTTTTGGCTATGGCTACACCTTC | CASTDSFGYGYTF
TRBJ1-4 | . | TRBV27 | few | TGTGCCAGCAGTTTGCAGGGGTCTAATGAAAAACTGTTTTTT | CASSLQGSNEKLFF
TRBJ1-4 | . | TRBV18 | . | TGTGCCAGCTCACAGGGGTGGAATGAAAAACTGTTTTTT | CASSQGWNEKLFF
TRBJ2-7 | . | TRBV5-8 | . | TGTGCCAGCAGCTTCTCTTTCTACGAGCAGTACTTC | CASSFSFYEQYF
TRBJ1-2 | . | TRBV2 | . | TGTGCCAGCAGTGAATCTAGCGGTGGCTACACCTTC | CASSESSGGYTF
TRBJ1-2 | TRBD1 | TRBV18 | few | TGTGCCAGTTCGGGACCAGGGGGCGCAGGATATGGCTACACCTTC | CASSGPGGAGYGYTF
TRBJ1-2 | TRBD1 | TRBV27 | . | TGTGCCAGCAGCCAGACAGGGGTTCGTGGCTACACCTTC | CASSQTGVRGYTF
TRBJ1-5 | TRBD1 | TRBV5-8 | . | TGTGCCAGCAGCTTGGCCCGACAGGGGGGCAATCAGCCCCAGCATTTT | CASSLARQGGNQPQHF
TRBJ1-1 | TRBD1 | TRBV7-9 | . | TGTGCCAGCAGCCCAAACCGGGACAGGGGAGAAGCTTTCTTT | CASSPNRDRGEAFF
TRBJ2-7 | TRBD1 | TRBV29-1 | . | TGCAGCGTTACGGACAGGGACGGCTACGAGCAGTACTTC | CSVTDRDGYEQYF
TRBJ2-2 | . | TRBV11-1 | few | TGTGCCAGCAGCACTGGGACATCTACCGGGGAGCTGTTTTTT | CASSTGTSTGELFF
TRBJ2-4 | TRBD2 | TRBV19 | . | TGTGCCAGTAGTATTTTGTCGCGGGGGAGCCTACACATTCAGTACTTC | CASSILSRGSLHIQYF
TRBJ1-5 | TRBD1 | TRBV6-1 | . | TGTGCCAGCAGTGAGGGGACAGGGGGGACTCAGCCCCAGCATTTT | CASSEGTGGTQPQHF